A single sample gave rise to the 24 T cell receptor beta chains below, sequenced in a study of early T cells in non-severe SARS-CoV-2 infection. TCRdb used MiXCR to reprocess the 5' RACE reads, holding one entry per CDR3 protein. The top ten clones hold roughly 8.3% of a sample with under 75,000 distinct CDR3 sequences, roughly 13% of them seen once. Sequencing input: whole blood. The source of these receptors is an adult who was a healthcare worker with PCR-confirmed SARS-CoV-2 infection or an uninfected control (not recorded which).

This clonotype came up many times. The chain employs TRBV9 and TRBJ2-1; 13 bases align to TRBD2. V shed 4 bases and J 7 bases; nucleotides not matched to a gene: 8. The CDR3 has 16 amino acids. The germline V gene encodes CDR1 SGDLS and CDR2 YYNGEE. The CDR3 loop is CASSPPGLAGSNEQFF. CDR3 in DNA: TGTGCCAGCAGCCCCCCGGGACTAGCGGGATCGAATGAGCAGTTCTTC.

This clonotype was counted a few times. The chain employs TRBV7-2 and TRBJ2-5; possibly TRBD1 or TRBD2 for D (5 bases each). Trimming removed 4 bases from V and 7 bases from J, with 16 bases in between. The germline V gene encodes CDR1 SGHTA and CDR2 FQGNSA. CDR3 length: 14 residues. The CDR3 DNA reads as TGTGCCAGCAGCTCTAGAGTCGGGGCGGCGACCCAGTACTTC. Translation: CASSSRVGAATQYF.

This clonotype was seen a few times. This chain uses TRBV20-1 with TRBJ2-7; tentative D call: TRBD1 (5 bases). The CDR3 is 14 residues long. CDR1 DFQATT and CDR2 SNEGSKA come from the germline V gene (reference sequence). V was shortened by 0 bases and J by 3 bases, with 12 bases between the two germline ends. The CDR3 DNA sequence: TGCAGTGCTAGAGATAGGAGACAGTACTACGAGCAGTACTTC. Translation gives CSARDRRQYYEQYF.

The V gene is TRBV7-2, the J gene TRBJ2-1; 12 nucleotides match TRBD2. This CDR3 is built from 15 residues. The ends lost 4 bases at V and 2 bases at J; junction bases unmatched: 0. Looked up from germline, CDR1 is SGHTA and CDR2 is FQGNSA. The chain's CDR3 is CASSWTSGAYNEQFF. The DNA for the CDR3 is TGTGCCAGCAGCTGGACTAGCGGGGCCTACAATGAGCAGTTCTTC.

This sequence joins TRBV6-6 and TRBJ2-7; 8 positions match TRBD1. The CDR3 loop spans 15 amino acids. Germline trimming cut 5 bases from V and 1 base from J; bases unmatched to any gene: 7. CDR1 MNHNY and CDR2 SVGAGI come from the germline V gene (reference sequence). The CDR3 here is CASSRLNRGSYEQYF. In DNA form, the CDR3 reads TGTGCCAGCAGTCGCCTAAACAGGGGGTCCTACGAGCAGTACTTC.

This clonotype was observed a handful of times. CDR3 amino acids: CSAPSAGADEQYF. CDR3 DNA sequence: TGCAGTGCCCCCTCTGCGGGAGCGGACGAGCAGTACTTC. The chain joins TRBV20-1 to TRBJ2-7, with 7 nucleotides matching TRBD2. The germline gives CDR1 DFQATT, CDR2 SNEGSKA (reference sequence). This CDR3 has 13 residues. The V and J ends lost 6 bases and 5 bases, in that order; junction bases with no gene match: 10.

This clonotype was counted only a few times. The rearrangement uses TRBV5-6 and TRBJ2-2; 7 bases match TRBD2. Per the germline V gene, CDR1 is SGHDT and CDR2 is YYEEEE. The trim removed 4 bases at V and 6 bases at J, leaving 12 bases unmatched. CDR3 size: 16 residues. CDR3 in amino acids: CASSPAGRERAGELFF. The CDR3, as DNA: TGTGCCAGCAGCCCTGCAGGGCGGGAGAGGGCCGGGGAGCTGTTTTTT.

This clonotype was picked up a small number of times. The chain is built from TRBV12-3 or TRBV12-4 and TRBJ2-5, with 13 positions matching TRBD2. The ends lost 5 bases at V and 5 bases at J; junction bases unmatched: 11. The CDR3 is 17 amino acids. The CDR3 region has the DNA TGTGCCAGCAGTCCCGGGACTAGCGGGACCAGGGGCGAGACCCAGTACTTC. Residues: CASSPGTSGTRGETQYF.

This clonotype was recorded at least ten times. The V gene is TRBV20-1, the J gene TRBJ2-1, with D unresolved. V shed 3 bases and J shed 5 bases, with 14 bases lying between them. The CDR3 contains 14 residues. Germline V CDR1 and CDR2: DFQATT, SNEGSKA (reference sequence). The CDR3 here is CSASRQARNNEQFF. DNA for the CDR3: TGCAGTGCTAGCAGGCAGGCTCGCAACAATGAGCAGTTCTTC.

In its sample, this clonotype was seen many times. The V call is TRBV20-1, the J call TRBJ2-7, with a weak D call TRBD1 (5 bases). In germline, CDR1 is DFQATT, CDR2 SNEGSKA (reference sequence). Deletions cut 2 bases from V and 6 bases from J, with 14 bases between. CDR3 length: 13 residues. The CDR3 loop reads CSARRARTTEQYF. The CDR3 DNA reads TGCAGTGCTAGAAGGGCGAGGACAACCGAGCAGTACTTC.

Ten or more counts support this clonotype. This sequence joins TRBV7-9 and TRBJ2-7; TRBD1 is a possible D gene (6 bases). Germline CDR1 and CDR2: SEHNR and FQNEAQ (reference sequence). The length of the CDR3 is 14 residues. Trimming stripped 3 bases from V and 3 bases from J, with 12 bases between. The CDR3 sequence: CASSLAGDLYEQYF. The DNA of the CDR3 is TGTGCCAGCAGCTTGGCAGGGGACCTCTACGAGCAGTACTTC.

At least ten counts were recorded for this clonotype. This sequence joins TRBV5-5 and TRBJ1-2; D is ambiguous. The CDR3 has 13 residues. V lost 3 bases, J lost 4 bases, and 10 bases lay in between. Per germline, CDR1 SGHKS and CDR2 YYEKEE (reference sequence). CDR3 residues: CASSSTDSYGYTF. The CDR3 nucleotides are TGTGCCAGCAGCTCTACAGATAGCTATGGCTACACCTTC.

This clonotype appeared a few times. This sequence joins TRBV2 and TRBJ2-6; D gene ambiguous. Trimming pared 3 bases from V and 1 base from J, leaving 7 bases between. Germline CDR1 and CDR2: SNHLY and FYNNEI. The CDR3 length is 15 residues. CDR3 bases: TGTGCCAGCAGTGATTGGGGTTCTGGGGCCAACGTCCTGACTTTC. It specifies CASSDWGSGANVLTF.

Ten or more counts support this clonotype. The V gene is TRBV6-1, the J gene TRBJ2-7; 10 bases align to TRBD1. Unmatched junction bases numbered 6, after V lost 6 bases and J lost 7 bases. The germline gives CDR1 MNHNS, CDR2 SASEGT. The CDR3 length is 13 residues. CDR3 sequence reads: CASRGTGASEQYF. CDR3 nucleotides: TGTGCCAGCAGGGGGACAGGGGCCTCGGAGCAGTACTTC.

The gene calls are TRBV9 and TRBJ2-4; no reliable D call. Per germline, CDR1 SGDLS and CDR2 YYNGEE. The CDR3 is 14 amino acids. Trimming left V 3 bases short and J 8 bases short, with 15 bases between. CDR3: CASSGLSNGDIQYF. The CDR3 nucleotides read TGTGCCAGCAGCGGACTCTCAAATGGGGACATTCAGTACTTC.

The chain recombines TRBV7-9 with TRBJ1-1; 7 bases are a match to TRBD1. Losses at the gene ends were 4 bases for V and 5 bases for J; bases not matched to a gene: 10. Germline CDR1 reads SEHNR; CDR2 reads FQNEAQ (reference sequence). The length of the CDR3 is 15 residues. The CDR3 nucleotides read TGTGCCAGCAGCTCGCCCACAGGGGCCGTAACTGAAGCTTTCTTT. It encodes CASSSPTGAVTEAFF.

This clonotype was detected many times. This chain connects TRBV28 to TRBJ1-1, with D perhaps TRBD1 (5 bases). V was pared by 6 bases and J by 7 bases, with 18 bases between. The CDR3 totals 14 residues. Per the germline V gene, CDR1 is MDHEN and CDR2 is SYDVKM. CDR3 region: CASRKGQGLDEAFF. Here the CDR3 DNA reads TGTGCCAGCAGAAAAGGGCAGGGTCTGGATGAAGCTTTCTTT. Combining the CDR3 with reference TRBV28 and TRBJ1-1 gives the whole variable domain DVKVTQSSRYLVKRTGEKVFLECVQDMDHENMFWYRQDPGLGLRLIYFSYDVKMKEKGDIPEGYSVSREKKERFSLILESASTNQTSMYLCASRKGQGLDEAFFGQGTRLTVV.

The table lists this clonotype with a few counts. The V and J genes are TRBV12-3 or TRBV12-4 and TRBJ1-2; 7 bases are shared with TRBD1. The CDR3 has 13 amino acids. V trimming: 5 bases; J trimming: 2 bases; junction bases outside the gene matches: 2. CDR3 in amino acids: CASSPQGNYGYTF. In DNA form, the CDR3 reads TGTGCCAGCAGTCCACAGGGGAACTATGGCTACACCTTC.

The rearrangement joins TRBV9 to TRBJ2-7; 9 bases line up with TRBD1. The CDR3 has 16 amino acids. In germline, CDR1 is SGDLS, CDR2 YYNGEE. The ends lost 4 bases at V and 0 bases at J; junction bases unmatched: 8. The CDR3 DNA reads TGTGCCAGCAGCCCTGGGACAGGGTCCAGCTCCTACGAGCAGTACTTC. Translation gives CASSPGTGSSSYEQYF.

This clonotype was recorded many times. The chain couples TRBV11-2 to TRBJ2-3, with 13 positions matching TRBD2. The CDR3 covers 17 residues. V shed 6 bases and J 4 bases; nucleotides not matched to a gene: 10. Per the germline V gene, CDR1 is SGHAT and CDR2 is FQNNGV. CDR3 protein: CASRKLPGLAGSDTQYF. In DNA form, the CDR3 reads TGTGCCAGCAGAAAATTGCCGGGACTAGCGGGATCAGATACGCAGTATTTT.

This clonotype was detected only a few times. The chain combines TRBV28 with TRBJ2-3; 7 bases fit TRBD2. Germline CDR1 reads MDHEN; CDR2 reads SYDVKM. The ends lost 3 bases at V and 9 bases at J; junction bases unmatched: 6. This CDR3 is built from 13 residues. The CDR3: CASSFLTSPTQYF. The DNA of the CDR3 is TGTGCCAGCAGTTTTTTGACTAGCCCCACGCAGTATTTT. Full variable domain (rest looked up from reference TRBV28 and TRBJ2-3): DVKVTQSSRYLVKRTGEKVFLECVQDMDHENMFWYRQDPGLGLRLIYFSYDVKMKEKGDIPEGYSVSREKKERFSLILESASTNQTSMYLCASSFLTSPTQYFGPGTRLTVL.

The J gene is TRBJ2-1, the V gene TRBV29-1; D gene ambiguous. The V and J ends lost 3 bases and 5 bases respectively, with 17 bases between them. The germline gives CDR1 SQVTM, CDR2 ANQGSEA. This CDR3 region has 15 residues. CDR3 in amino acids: CSVDAVVTQNNEQFF. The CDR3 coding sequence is TGCAGCGTTGACGCCGTGGTAACCCAGAACAATGAGCAGTTCTTC.

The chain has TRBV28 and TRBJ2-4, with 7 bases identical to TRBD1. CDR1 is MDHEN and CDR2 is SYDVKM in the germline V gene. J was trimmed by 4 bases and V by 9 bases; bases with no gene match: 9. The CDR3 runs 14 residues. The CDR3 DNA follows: TGTGCCAGTTGTGCCGGGACAGTAAAAAACATTCAGTACTTC. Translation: CASCAGTVKNIQYF.

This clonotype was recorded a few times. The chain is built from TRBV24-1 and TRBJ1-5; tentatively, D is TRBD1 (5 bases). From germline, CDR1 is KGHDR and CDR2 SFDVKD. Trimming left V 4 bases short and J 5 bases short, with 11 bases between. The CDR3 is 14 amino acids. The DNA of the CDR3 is TGTGCCACCAGTGACCCAGGGTCTGATCAGCCCCAGCATTTT. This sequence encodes CATSDPGSDQPQHF.